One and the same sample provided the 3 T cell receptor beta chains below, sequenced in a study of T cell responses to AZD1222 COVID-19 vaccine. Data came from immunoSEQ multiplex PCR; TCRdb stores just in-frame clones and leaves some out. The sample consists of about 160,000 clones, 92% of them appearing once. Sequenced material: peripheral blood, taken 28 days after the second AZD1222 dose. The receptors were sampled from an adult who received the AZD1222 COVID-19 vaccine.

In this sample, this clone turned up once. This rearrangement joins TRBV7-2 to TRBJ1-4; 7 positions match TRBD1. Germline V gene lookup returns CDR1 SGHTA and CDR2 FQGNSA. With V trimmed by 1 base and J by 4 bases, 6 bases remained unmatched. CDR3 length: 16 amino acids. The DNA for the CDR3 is TGTGCCAGCAGCTTAGAAGGGGGCAGAAATAATGAAAAACTGTTTTTT. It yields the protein CASSLEGGRNNEKLFF.

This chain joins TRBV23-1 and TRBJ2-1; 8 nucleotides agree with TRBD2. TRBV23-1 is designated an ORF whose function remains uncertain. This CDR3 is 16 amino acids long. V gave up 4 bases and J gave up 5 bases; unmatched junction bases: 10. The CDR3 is CASSPQEAGANNEQFF. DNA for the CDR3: TGCGCCAGCAGTCCACAAGAAGCGGGGGCCAACAATGAGCAGTTCTTC.

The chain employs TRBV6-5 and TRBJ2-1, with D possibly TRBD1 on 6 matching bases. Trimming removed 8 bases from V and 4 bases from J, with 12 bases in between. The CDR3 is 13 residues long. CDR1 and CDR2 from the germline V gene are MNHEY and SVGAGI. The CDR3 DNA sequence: TGTGCCAGCGTTCGGGACATTTACAATGAGCAGTTCTTC. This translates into CASVRDIYNEQFF.